This is a list of T cell receptor beta chains from one sample in a study of cytomegalovirus exposure and HLA in healthy donors. Some clones are missing from TCRdb's copy, which holds only in-frame ones; the method was immunoSEQ multiplex PCR. The repertoire has around 120,000 clones, around 76% of them found once; the top ten carry approximately 28%. Sequencing was done on a sample of PBMCs. The receptors come from a man between 60 and 75 years old in good health and CMV-seropositive. CDR3s include the opening cysteine and the closing phenylalanine or tryptophan. Fields, in order: J gene, D gene, V gene, clone size, CDR3 DNA, CDR3 protein. A D gene is named only where the DNA matches it firmly. Clone size appears in some rows only: once, few, many, or a class for an expanded clone.

>TRBJ1-1|.|TRBV29-1|.
TGCAGCGTCGTTAAACGGCGGCTCGAAGCTTTCTTT
CSVVKRRLEAFF
>TRBJ2-1|TRBD2|TRBV10-3|few
TGTGCCATCCCCCTAGCGGTCGCCTACAATGAGCAGTTCTTC
CAIPLAVAYNEQFF
>TRBJ1-2|.|TRBV6-4|.
TGTGCCAGCAGACCCACAGGAGACTATGGCTACACCTTC
CASRPTGDYGYTF
>TRBJ1-2|.|TRBV5-6|.
TGTGCCAGCAGCTTGCAGGGGCTTAACTATGGCTACACCTTC
CASSLQGLNYGYTF
>TRBJ2-2|.|TRBV7-9|.
TGTGCCAGCAGCCCCCGTGAGGCTAGCTCCACCGGGGAGCTGTTTTTT
CASSPREASSTGELFF
>TRBJ1-1|.|TRBV5-1|.
TGCGCCAGCAGCTTGTCAGAAAACACTGAAGCTTTCTTT
CASSLSENTEAFF
>TRBJ2-3|TRBD2|TRBV6-4|.
TGTGCCAGCAGTGACTCTATACCGGGACTAGCGGGGGGCCGGGTCACAGATACGCAGTATTTT
CASSDSIPGLAGGRVTDTQYF
>TRBJ2-7|.|TRBV28|.
TGTGCCAGCAGCAGACCGGACAGAACCCCCTACGAGCAGTACTTC
CASSRPDRTPYEQYF
>TRBJ1-1|.|TRBV19|.
TGTACCAGTACCCCGGGACTGGGGGAAGCTTTCTTT
CTSTPGLGEAFF
>TRBJ1-1|.|TRBV11-3|.
TGTGCCAGCAGCTTCGGTGGGAACACTGAAGCTTTCTTT
CASSFGGNTEAFF
>TRBJ1-5|.|TRBV9|.
TGTGCCAGCAGCGAGGCCTCAGGGAATCAGCCCCAGCATTTT
CASSEASGNQPQHF
>TRBJ2-2|.|TRBV5-1|.
TGCGCCAGCAGCTTGATAGAGAACACCGGGGAGCTGTTTTTT
CASSLIENTGELFF
>TRBJ1-1|TRBD1|TRBV18|few
TGTGCCAGCTCACTGGGACAGGGGTCTTCGAACACTGAAGCTTTCTTT
CASSLGQGSSNTEAFF
>TRBJ2-7|.|TRBV11-1|.
TGTGCCAGCAGCTTAGAGTGGCACGAGCAGTACTTC
CASSLEWHEQYF
>TRBJ1-2|TRBD1|TRBV5-4|.
TGTGCCAGCAGCTCCCGCACAGGGGTGCCTAACTATGGCTACACCTTC
CASSSRTGVPNYGYTF
>TRBJ1-4|.|TRBV7-6|few
TGTGCCAGCAGCTTACGTCCTGCAACTAATGAAAAACTGTTTTTT
CASSLRPATNEKLFF
>TRBJ2-7|TRBD1|TRBV28|.
TGTGCCAGCATCCCATCGGGGGACAGGGGTATCTACGAGCAGTACTTC
CASIPSGDRGIYEQYF
>TRBJ1-5|TRBD1|TRBV10-2|.
TGCGCCAGCAGGCGCGGGACAGGGACACAAAGCAATCAGCCCCAGCATTTT
CASRRGTGTQSNQPQHF
>TRBJ2-2|.|TRBV9|.
TGTGCCAGCAGCGTCAGGGGAGCGAACACCGGGGAGCTGTTTTTT
CASSVRGANTGELFF
>TRBJ1-5|TRBD1|TRBV7-8|.
TGTGCCAGCAGCTCCCTAGGGGAGACAGGGAGCAATCAGCCCCAGCATTTT
CASSSLGETGSNQPQHF
>TRBJ2-7|TRBD1|TRBV7-9|.
TGTGCCAGCAGCTTAGAGGGGACAGGTCCCTACGAGCAGTACTTC
CASSLEGTGPYEQYF
>TRBJ1-1|.|TRBV14|once
TGTGCCAGCAGTCAACCGATTGCGGTAGGCACTGAAGCTTTCTTT
CASSQPIAVGTEAFF
>TRBJ2-3|.|TRBV5-1|.
TGCGCCAGCAGCTTGGAGACTCCCGCCGGAGATACGCAGTATTTT
CASSLETPAGDTQYF
>TRBJ2-7|.|TRBV11-1|.
TGTGCCAGCAGCTTTACCGGGTCGTACGAGCAGTACTTC
CASSFTGSYEQYF
>TRBJ2-1|TRBD2|TRBV19|.
TGTGCCAGTAGTATTTCGGGTGTGTCTAGCGGGGGGAACAATGAGCAGTTCTTC
CASSISGVSSGGNNEQFF
>TRBJ1-4|TRBD1|TRBV6-5|few
TGTGCCAGCAGCCCGGACAGGAAAAATGAAAAACTGTTTTTT
CASSPDRKNEKLFF
>TRBJ2-7|TRBD1|TRBV30|once
TGTGCCTGGAGTATGCGTTTAAGACAGGGGAGGCCCTACGAGCAGTACTTC
CAWSMRLRQGRPYEQYF
>TRBJ1-1|.|TRBV29-1|.
TGCAGCGTTGAACGGACGGCGGGGGGTGGCACTGAAGCTTTCTTT
CSVERTAGGGTEAFF
>TRBJ2-5|.|TRBV2|.
TGTGCCAGCAGTGAACGGGGTCAAGAGACCCAGTACTTC
CASSERGQETQYF
>TRBJ1-6|TRBD1|TRBV5-1|.
TGCGCCAGCAGCCTGACAGGGGGCGCTTCACCCCTCCACTTT
CASSLTGGASPLHF
>TRBJ2-2|TRBD1|TRBV23-1|.
TGCGCCAGCAGAACAGGGGCGGACACCGGGGAGCTGTTTTTT
CASRTGADTGELFF
>TRBJ1-4|.|TRBV7-9|.
TGTGCCAGCAGCGAGGGTGGCGGTTTCCCAAATGAAAAACTGTTTTTT
CASSEGGGFPNEKLFF
>TRBJ2-5|.|TRBV5-1|few
TGCGCCAGCAGCTTGGAGGGCAGGGGAGAGACCCAGTACTTC
CASSLEGRGETQYF
>TRBJ1-2|TRBD1|TRBV10-3|.
TGTGCCATCAGCGGACAGGGGGTGGTCTACACCTTC
CAISGQGVVYTF
>TRBJ1-1|.|TRBV5-1|.
TGCGCCAGCAGCTTGACTCGGGGCGGGGACACTGAAGCTTTCTTT
CASSLTRGGDTEAFF